Following are 30 T cell receptor beta chains from one sample sequenced in a study of T cells expressing NK-cell markers. TCRdb reprocessed the 5' RACE reads, with one entry per CDR3 protein and no DNA. The table for this sample gives around 380,000 distinct CDR3 sequences. The material sequenced was blood T cells: a sorted CD56 or NKG2C T cell subset, CD4+ or CD8+ T cells, or bulk PBMC T cells (not recorded which). These receptors originate from a woman in her forties or fifties in good health.

This rearrangement joins TRBV5-1 to TRBJ2-4; TCRdb gives TRBD1 as the D gene, but with no DNA this cannot be confirmed. CDR1 and CDR2 from the germline V gene are SGHRS and YFSETQ. This CDR3 has 14 amino acids. CDR3 amino acids: CASSLGTTANIQYF.

The chain is built from TRBV9 and TRBJ2-3; TCRdb indicates TRBD2, and absent DNA this call remains unverified. The CDR3 sequence is 16 residues long. CDR1 and CDR2 from the germline V gene are SGDLS and YYNGEE. This CDR3 is CASSNPGLPTTDTQYF.

This chain joins TRBV7-9 and TRBJ2-3; TCRdb names TRBD2, which stays unverified in the absence of DNA. This CDR3 comprises 14 residues. Germline CDR1 and CDR2: SEHNR and FQNEAQ (reference sequence). The CDR3 spells CASSSAGPWDTQYF.

The rearrangement uses TRBV7-3 and TRBJ2-5; TCRdb proposes TRBD2, but this gene call is untestable without DNA. The length of the CDR3 is 18 residues. Germline CDR1 and CDR2: SGHTA and FQGTGA. This CDR3 reads CASSSGTSGPIAQETQYF.

V usage is TRBV6-1 and J usage is TRBJ1-1; absent DNA, TCRdb's TRBD1 call cannot be checked. The length of the CDR3 is 14 residues. Germline V lookup: CDR1 MNHNS, CDR2 SASEGT. The CDR3 sequence: CASSEGTASSEAFF.

V usage is TRBV5-1 and J usage is TRBJ2-5; TCRdb selects TRBD1, and the lack of DNA leaves this call unchecked. The CDR3 consists of 13 residues. The germline V gene encodes CDR1 SGHRS and CDR2 YFSETQ. CDR3 in amino acids: CASSHPGGETQYF.

The genes are TRBV5-1 and TRBJ2-2; TCRdb lists TRBD1, though no DNA is available to test this call. Looked up from germline, CDR1 is SGHRS and CDR2 is YFSETQ. This CDR3 contains 16 residues. The CDR3 sequence: CASSPGTGANTGELFF.

The gene calls are TRBV28 and TRBJ1-5. Germline V CDR1 and CDR2: MDHEN, SYDVKM. The CDR3 has 15 amino acids. The CDR3 here is CASSLLGGEVQPQHF.

The genes are TRBV29-1 and TRBJ2-5. This CDR3 has 12 amino acids. Germline lookup yields CDR1 SQVTM and CDR2 ANQGSEA. The CDR3 protein is CSAQSWQETQYF.

The chain uses TRBV19 and TRBJ2-5; checking the TCRdb D call of TRBD1 is not possible without DNA. The CDR3 loop spans 15 amino acids. Germline V gene data show CDR1 as LNHDA and CDR2 as SQIVND (reference sequence). The CDR3 sequence is CASSDDSSRRETQYF.

The rearrangement joins TRBV7-9 to TRBJ1-5; TCRdb calls TRBD1, which cannot be checked without DNA. The CDR3 covers 15 residues. CDR1 and CDR2 (germline): SEHNR, FQNEAQ (reference sequence). Here the CDR3 reads CASSSGQGIGQPQHF.

The genes are TRBV12-3 or TRBV12-4 and TRBJ2-2; TCRdb returns TRBD1, unconfirmable since there is no DNA. The CDR3 loop spans 16 amino acids. CDR3: CASSAMAGGNTGELFF.

The chain couples TRBV18 to TRBJ2-3; TCRdb selects TRBD1, and the lack of DNA leaves this call unchecked. Germline V gene sequence: CDR1 KGHSH, CDR2 LQKENI. The CDR3 is 14 residues long. CDR3 sequence reads: CASSPLPDTDTQYF.

This chain joins TRBV20-1 and TRBJ1-2; TCRdb lists TRBD1, though no DNA is available to test this call. The V gene's germline CDR1 is DFQATT and CDR2 SNEGSKA (reference sequence). The CDR3 has 14 amino acids. The chain's CDR3 is CSARGRHREYGYTF.

The chain combines TRBV29-1 with TRBJ2-3; TCRdb selects TRBD1, and the lack of DNA leaves this call unchecked. CDR1 SQVTM and CDR2 ANQGSEA come from the germline V gene. This CDR3 is 13 amino acids long. CDR3 sequence reads: CSVGGPPEDTQYF.

V gene TRBV4-1 combines with J gene TRBJ1-2. The CDR3 runs 16 residues. Germline loops: CDR1 MGHRA, CDR2 YSYEKL. CDR3 loop: CASSTPLGEANYGYTF.

The chain recombines TRBV5-6 with TRBJ2-2; checking the TCRdb D call of TRBD1 is not possible without DNA. This CDR3 is 15 amino acids long. Germline assignment: CDR1 SGHDT and CDR2 YYEEEE. The CDR3 spells CASRDRGRNTGELFF. The complete variable domain, with remaining parts taken from reference TRBV5-6 and TRBJ2-2, reads DAGVTQSPTHLIKTRGQQVTLRCSPKSGHDTVSWYQQALGQGPQFIFQYYEEEERQRGNFPDRFSGHQFPNYSSELNVNALLLGDSALYLCASRDRGRNTGELFFGEGSRLTVL.

The chain recombines TRBV5-6 with TRBJ1-5; TCRdb gives TRBD1 as the D gene, but with no DNA this cannot be confirmed. The CDR3 runs to 15 residues. Germline CDR1 is SGHDT and CDR2 is YYEEEE. CDR3 loop: CASSLQGGGNQPQHF.

The CDR3 sequence is CASSSRGLAGPSYNEQFF. The chain uses TRBV27 and TRBJ2-1; TCRdb proposes TRBD2, but this gene call is untestable without DNA. The CDR3 runs to 18 residues. Germline V gives CDR1 MNHEY, CDR2 SMNVEV (reference sequence).

CDR3 region: CASSQAGIAAGELFF. The chain employs TRBV4-1 and TRBJ2-2; TCRdb picks TRBD2, but there is no DNA to check that call. Germline loops: CDR1 MGHRA, CDR2 YSYEKL. This CDR3 has 15 residues.

This sequence joins TRBV30 and TRBJ2-2; the TCRdb call, TRBD1, lacks DNA for checking. Germline assignment: CDR1 GTSNPN and CDR2 SVGIG (reference sequence). This CDR3 is built from 14 residues. CDR3 sequence: CAWRRYGATGELFF.

CDR3: CASSNRGSADTQYF. The rearrangement links TRBV27 to TRBJ2-3; without DNA, the TCRdb call of TRBD2 cannot be checked. The CDR3 totals 14 residues. The germline V gene has CDR1 MNHEY and CDR2 SMNVEV (reference sequence).

The chain recombines TRBV5-5 with TRBJ2-2; TCRdb lists TRBD1, though no DNA is available to test this call. The CDR3 covers 13 residues. Germline lookup yields CDR1 SGHKS and CDR2 YYEKEE (reference sequence). The CDR3 reads CASSSVGGGELFF.

The chain has TRBV4-1 and TRBJ2-1; with no DNA, the TCRdb D assignment of TRBD1 cannot be verified. Germline lookup yields CDR1 MGHRA and CDR2 YSYEKL. This CDR3 has 11 amino acids. This CDR3 reads CASREAHEQFF.

This chain joins TRBV14 and TRBJ2-5; TCRdb's D call, TRBD1, is unchecked because there is no DNA. CDR3 length equals 15 residues. The germline CDR1 and CDR2 sequences are SGHDN and FVKESK. CDR3 protein: CASSQEGLGVETQYF.

CDR3 protein: CASSLAPTTTTNEKLFF. This chain joins TRBV7-8 and TRBJ1-4. The CDR3 runs 17 residues. Germline V gene lookup returns CDR1 SGHVS and CDR2 FQNEAQ.

This chain joins TRBV3-1 and TRBJ1-6. This CDR3 has 14 amino acids. Germline CDR1 and CDR2: LGHDT and YNNKEL (reference sequence). The CDR3: CASSPRSVNSPLHF.

This chain links TRBV5-1 with TRBJ2-1; the D gene TCRdb calls, TRBD2, cannot be checked with no DNA. The germline CDR1 and CDR2 sequences are SGHRS and YFSETQ. The CDR3 consists of 14 residues. CDR3 protein: CASSLPLAAREQFF.

J is TRBJ2-3 and V is TRBV7-3; TCRdb proposes TRBD1, but this gene call is untestable without DNA. Germline V gene data show CDR1 as SGHTA and CDR2 as FQGTGA. There are 15 residues in the CDR3. CDR3 residues: CASTRRGGITDTQYF.

The V gene is TRBV29-1, the J gene TRBJ2-3; TCRdb's D call, TRBD2, is unchecked because there is no DNA. Germline V CDR1 and CDR2: SQVTM, ANQGSEA. The CDR3 has 15 residues. The CDR3 loop is CSVEFAGGPGDTQYF.